This T cell receptor (beta chain) was sequenced in a study of blood T cells in healthy people across ages. Only a few counts were recorded for this clonotype. What it recognizes is unknown. General study findings and limits: Older age coincided with a roughly linear decline in TCR beta diversity per million T cells. Reliance upon unsorted PBMCs precluded definitive naive versus antigen-experienced comparison. Investigators viewed diversity estimates from one million T cells as underestimates, the study reported.

Each sample yielded at least 7 million isolated PBMCs. V was pared by 0 bases and J by 4 bases, with 10 bases between. This CDR3 is 15 amino acids long. Germline CDR1 SEHNR, CDR2 FQNEAQ (reference sequence). The authors ran a second PCR of roughly 6 to 12 cycles using a sample-barcoded 5' primer and a J-beta primer mix. MiXCR, run by TCRdb on the 5' RACE reads, gives a single entry per CDR3 protein. Of hundreds of thousands of distinct CDR3 sequences in the sample, roughly 50% were seen once. The source is a man between 35 and 55 years old in good health. Sequenced: blood. V is TRBV7-9 and J is TRBJ1-5; possibly TRBD1 for D (6 bases). For the CDR3, the DNA is TGTGCCAGCAGCTTAGCCGGGACAAAGAATCAGCCCCAGCATTTT. Its protein product is CASSLAGTKNQPQHF.